Presented here are 17 T cell receptor beta chains from one specimen sequenced in a study of blood T cell repertoires in COVID-19. Assay used: immunoSEQ multiplex PCR; TCRdb lists only in-frame clones, some missing. The repertoire holds some 30,000 clones, with 84% as singletons. The source material was peripheral blood. The receptor source for this set is an elderly man with active COVID-19.

This chain links TRBV6-6 with TRBJ2-7; 7 bases line up with TRBD2. Germline CDR1 is MNHNY and CDR2 is SVGAGI (reference sequence). The V segment lost 7 bases and the J segment 0 bases; nucleotides outside the gene matches: 6. The CDR3 spans 14 residues. CDR3 bases: TGTGCCAGCACGGATGGCGGGAGCTCCTACGAGCAGTACTTC. It codes for CASTDGGSSYEQYF.

V gene TRBV11-2 combines with J gene TRBJ1-3, with D possibly TRBD1 on 5 matching bases. Germline assignment: CDR1 SGHAT and CDR2 FQNNGV. The CDR3 runs to 18 residues. Trimming cost V 3 bases and J 1 base, with 19 bases left between them. CDR3 DNA: TGTGCCAGCAGCTTGTCGTCTGGCCCGGGGGATTCTGGAAACACCATATATTTT. The encoded protein is CASSLSSGPGDSGNTIYF. Using reference TRBV11-2 and TRBJ1-3 for the parts outside the CDR3, the full variable domain is EAGVAQSPRYKIIEKRQSVAFWCNPISGHATLYWYQQILGQGPKLLIQFQNNGVVDDSQLPKDRFSAERLKGVDSTLKIQPAKLEDSAVYLCASSLSSGPGDSGNTIYFGEGSWLTVV.

The genes are TRBV7-2 and TRBJ2-7; 7 bases are a match to TRBD1. The length of the CDR3 is 13 residues. The V and J ends lost 5 bases and 5 bases, in that order; junction bases with no gene match: 6. CDR1 is SGHTA, CDR2 FQGNSA, per germline. In nucleotides, the CDR3 is TGTGCCAGCAGCCGAGACAGGGATGACGAGCAGTACTTC. Protein product: CASSRDRDDEQYF.

This clone was picked up a small number of times. The rearrangement uses TRBV2 and TRBJ2-3; TRBD1 agrees at 9 bases. The ends lost 5 bases at V and 6 bases at J; junction bases unmatched: 9. This CDR3 is built from 15 residues. CDR1 and CDR2 from the germline V gene are SNHLY and FYNNEI. The DNA of the CDR3 is TGTGCCAGCAGTCAACCGGGACAGGGCATGGATACGCAGTATTTT. Protein: CASSQPGQGMDTQYF.

This chain uses TRBV5-5 with TRBJ1-1, with 8 bases identical to TRBD1. From germline, CDR1 is SGHKS and CDR2 YYEKEE (reference sequence). Germline trimming cut 1 base from V and 11 bases from J; bases unmatched to any gene: 13. The CDR3 totals 15 residues. This CDR3 reads CASSLYSGQATSAFF. CDR3 nucleotide sequence: TGTGCCAGCAGCTTGTATTCGGGACAGGCTACCTCGGCTTTCTTT.

A few counts support this clone. V and J are TRBV7-9 and TRBJ2-1; 11 bases map to TRBD2. CDR3 size: 16 residues. Germline V gene sequence: CDR1 SEHNR, CDR2 FQNEAQ (reference sequence). Germline trimming cut 6 bases from V and 6 bases from J; bases unmatched to any gene: 10. CDR3 loop: CASRAISGGAINEQFF. CDR3 in DNA: TGTGCCAGCAGAGCCATTAGCGGGGGGGCCATCAATGAGCAGTTCTTC.

The gene calls are TRBV28 and TRBJ2-7, with 14 positions matching TRBD2. Germline values: CDR1 MDHEN, CDR2 SYDVKM. The CDR3 totals 14 residues. Trimming at V came to 7 bases and at J to 7 bases, leaving 6 bases not matched to a gene. The CDR3 protein is CASIRTSGGTEQYF. The CDR3 DNA is TGTGCCAGCATCAGGACTAGCGGGGGGACTGAGCAGTACTTC.

The chain combines TRBV20-1 with TRBJ1-5, with TRBD1 as a possible D gene (6 bases). V was trimmed by 3 bases and J by 2 bases, leaving 14 bases between them. The germline CDR1 and CDR2 sequences are DFQATT and SNEGSKA (reference sequence). This CDR3 has 15 residues. The CDR3 sequence: CSASWGRHGNQPQHF. Written as DNA, the CDR3 is TGCAGTGCTAGTTGGGGGCGACACGGCAATCAGCCCCAGCATTTT.

The CDR3, as DNA: TGTGCCAGCAGCGGGTCCCGGGGGGATGCGAACACCGGGGAGCTGTTTTTT. Translated: CASSGSRGDANTGELFF. The rearrangement uses TRBV9 and TRBJ2-2; 7 nucleotides line up with TRBD2. The junction had 8 bases not matched to a gene; V was cut back by 3 bases and J by 0 bases. This CDR3 has 17 residues. The V gene's germline CDR1 is SGDLS and CDR2 YYNGEE.

The chain is built from TRBV2 and TRBJ2-2; 13 bases agree with TRBD2. V lost 4 bases and J lost 7; bases outside the gene matches: 9. CDR3 length: 17 amino acids. Germline CDR1 SNHLY, CDR2 FYNNEI. The CDR3 loop is CASSGTSGGFTSGELFF. The CDR3 DNA reads as TGTGCCAGCAGTGGGACTAGCGGGGGCTTCACCAGCGGGGAGCTGTTTTTT. Complete variable domain (other parts from reference TRBV2 and TRBJ2-2): EPEVTQTPSHQVTQMGQEVILRCVPISNHLYFYWYRQILGQKVEFLVSFYNNEISEKSEIFDDQFSVERPDGSNFTLKIRSTKLEDSAMYFCASSGTSGGFTSGELFFGEGSRLTVL.

The chain uses TRBV24-1 and TRBJ2-1, with 8 positions matching TRBD1. V lost 2 bases to trimming and J lost 6 bases; unmatched junction nucleotides: 8. The germline CDR1 and CDR2 sequences are KGHDR and SFDVKD. The CDR3 length is 16 residues. The CDR3 nucleotides read TGTGCCACCAGTGATTCCAGGACAGGGAAGATCAATGAGCAGTTCTTC. Its protein is CATSDSRTGKINEQFF.

This rearrangement joins TRBV19 to TRBJ2-3; TRBD2 aligns across 13 bases. This CDR3 is 15 amino acids long. Trimming at V came to 4 bases and at J to 6 bases, leaving 4 bases not matched to a gene. Germline values: CDR1 LNHDA, CDR2 SQIVND (reference sequence). CDR3 in DNA: TGTGCCAGTAGTACGAGACTAGCGGGGGGTGATACGCAGTATTTT. Amino acid sequence: CASSTRLAGGDTQYF.

This chain uses TRBV2 with TRBJ1-5; D is ambiguous. The V gene's germline CDR1 is SNHLY and CDR2 FYNNEI. The CDR3 runs to 14 residues. Trimming took 6 bases from V and 5 from J, leaving 14 bases between them. This chain's CDR3 is CASRIRGVDQPQHF. The CDR3 DNA reads TGTGCCAGCAGGATTCGGGGAGTGGATCAGCCCCAGCATTTT.

CDR3 sequence (DNA): TGTGCCAGCAGCTTATCGGGAGAACTGTTTTTT. Translated, it gives CASSLSGELFF. The gene calls are TRBV7-9 and TRBJ1-4, with D hard to call. The CDR3 is made up of 11 amino acids. Trimming took 2 bases from V and 12 from J, leaving 7 bases between them. Germline CDR1 is SEHNR and CDR2 is FQNEAQ (reference sequence).

The rearrangement joins TRBV5-4 to TRBJ1-1; a weak D match, TRBD1 (5 bases). V was pared by 5 bases and J by 4 bases, with 12 bases between. Germline CDR1 reads SGHNT; CDR2 reads YYREEE (reference sequence). This CDR3 spans 13 amino acids. The CDR3 DNA reads TGTGCCAGCAGACCTTCTAGGGGCACTGAAGCTTTCTTT. Its protein product is CASRPSRGTEAFF. The full variable domain, its missing parts supplied by reference TRBV5-4 and TRBJ1-1, is ETGVTQSPTHLIKTRGQQVTLRCSSQSGHNTVSWYQQALGQGPQFIFQYYREEENGRGNFPPRFSGLQFPNYSSELNVNALELDDSALYLCASRPSRGTEAFFGQGTRLTVV.

This sequence joins TRBV18 and TRBJ1-6, with D perhaps TRBD1 (5 bases). This CDR3 is built from 13 residues. CDR1 and CDR2 (germline): KGHSH, LQKENI. V was shortened by 5 bases and J by 5 bases, with 7 bases between the two germline ends. The chain's CDR3 is CASSSGNNSPLHF. CDR3 sequence (DNA): TGTGCCAGCTCATCAGGGAATAATTCACCCCTCCACTTT.

This chain links TRBV20-1 with TRBJ2-1, with TRBD2 matching over 14 bases. Germline trimming cut 6 bases from V and 5 bases from J; bases unmatched to any gene: 12. Germline values: CDR1 DFQATT, CDR2 SNEGSKA (reference sequence). This CDR3 has 17 amino acids. The CDR3 sequence is CSASRLAGGARNNEQFF. The CDR3 DNA follows: TGCAGTGCAAGTAGACTAGCGGGGGGGGCAAGGAACAATGAGCAGTTCTTC.